This entry features one T cell receptor beta chain sequence. Its cognate antigen is unknown. This CDR3 is built from 13 residues. Germline V gene lookup returns CDR1 SEHNR and CDR2 FQNEAQ (reference sequence). Trimming removed 2 bases at V and 8 bases at J, with 12 bases between. The data stem from a study of T cells in localized non-small cell lung cancer. Study results and caveats: Prolonged overall survival went with higher T cell density in the blood. For the top 100 tumor clones, a median about 57 also appeared in adjacent lung.

TCRdb keeps only in-frame clones here, not all; method: immunoSEQ multiplex PCR. The sample records about 55,000 clones, around 80% being singletons. The rearrangement joins TRBV7-9 to TRBJ1-2; D call uncertain. This specimen was peripheral blood mononuclear cells, taken before any cancer treatment. The clonotype was recovered from a man between 40 and 75 years old with stage III lung adenocarcinoma. The CDR3 sequence is CASSLSSARGYTF. DNA of the CDR3: TGTGCCAGCAGCTTATCTTCGGCGCGAGGCTACACCTTC. Together with reference TRBV7-9 and TRBJ1-2, the CDR3 gives the full variable domain: DTGVSQNPRHKITKRGQNVTFRCDPISEHNRLYWYRQTLGQGPEFLTYFQNEAQLEKSRLLSDRFSAERPKGSFSTLEIQRTEQGDSAMYLCASSLSSARGYTFGSGTRLTVV.